This is a list of T cell receptor beta chains from one sample in a study of OX40 agonist ivuxolimab in advanced cancers. Profiled with immunoSEQ multiplex PCR; TCRdb holds only in-frame clones, not every one. The repertoire holds over 50,000 clones, with roughly 80% as singletons. Sequenced here: CD4+ or CD8+ T cells sorted from blood, sampled in a trial of the OX40 agonist ivuxolimab. The receptors come from an adult with an advanced solid tumor such as melanoma, head and neck, liver or kidney cancer. The CDR3 runs from the conserved cysteine through the conserved F or W. Fields, in order: clone size, V gene, D gene, J gene, CDR3 protein, CDR3 DNA. The D gene is left open where the match is weak. Part of the rows lack a size; the others show once, few, many or a class for expanded clones.

size: NA; V: TRBV7-9; D: TRBD2; J: TRBJ2-5; CDR3: CASSSVSGLPQETQYF; DNA: TGTGCCAGCAGCTCAGTCTCGGGACTACCGCAAGAGACCCAGTACTTC
size: NA; V: TRBV6-5; D: TRBD2; J: TRBJ2-3; CDR3: CATTRDYTDTQYF; DNA: TGTGCCACAACCCGGGACTACACAGATACGCAGTATTTT
size: NA; V: TRBV6-1; D: TRBD1; J: TRBJ2-7; CDR3: CASSASGTGFYEQYF; DNA: TGTGCCAGCAGTGCTTCCGGGACAGGGTTCTACGAGCAGTACTTC
size: NA; V: TRBV16; D: NA; J: TRBJ1-4; CDR3: CASSQFSVRGEKLFF; DNA: TGTGCCAGCAGCCAATTCAGCGTGAGGGGAGAAAAACTGTTTTTT
size: NA; V: TRBV6-6; D: TRBD1; J: TRBJ1-1; CDR3: CASSSGGGRTEAFF; DNA: TGTGCCAGCAGTTCAGGGGGGGGTCGCACTGAAGCTTTCTTT
size: NA; V: TRBV7-9; D: NA; J: TRBJ1-5; CDR3: CASSLGDTGNQPQHF; DNA: TGTGCCAGCAGCTTAGGGGATACAGGGAATCAGCCCCAGCATTTT
size: few; V: TRBV6-1; D: TRBD1; J: TRBJ2-5; CDR3: CASSERRQGETQYF; DNA: TGTGCCAGCAGTGAACGACGACAGGGGGAGACCCAGTACTTC
size: NA; V: TRBV7-3; D: NA; J: TRBJ1-1; CDR3: CASSLPRQYPAGTEAFF; DNA: TGTGCCAGCAGCTTGCCCCGACAGTATCCTGCTGGCACTGAAGCTTTCTTT
size: NA; V: TRBV7-6; D: TRBD2; J: TRBJ2-3; CDR3: CASSYSGGTTDTQYF; DNA: TGTGCCAGCAGCTATAGCGGGGGAACCACAGATACGCAGTATTTT
size: NA; V: TRBV9; D: NA; J: TRBJ2-2; CDR3: CASSVDPPKRGERIWTGELFF; DNA: TGTGCCAGCAGCGTAGATCCGCCTAAACGTGGGGAACGGATTTGGACCGGGGAGCTGTTTTTT
size: NA; V: TRBV6-5; D: TRBD1; J: TRBJ1-1; CDR3: CASSSTTGTGPTEAFF; DNA: TGTGCCAGCAGTTCTACTACCGGGACAGGGCCCACTGAAGCTTTCTTT
size: NA; V: TRBV4-2; D: TRBD2; J: TRBJ2-1; CDR3: CASSQLGGGAHNEQFF; DNA: TGTGCCAGCAGCCAATTGGGCGGGGGGGCCCACAATGAGCAGTTCTTC
size: NA; V: TRBV18; D: NA; J: TRBJ2-6; CDR3: CASSPQLGSGANVLTF; DNA: TGTGCCAGCTCACCACAACTGGGATCTGGGGCCAACGTCCTGACTTTC
size: NA; V: TRBV4-2; D: NA; J: TRBJ2-5; CDR3: CASSQDLGSPTHQETQYF; DNA: TGTGCCAGCAGCCAAGATCTTGGCTCCCCCACCCACCAAGAGACCCAGTACTTC
size: NA; V: TRBV5-1; D: NA; J: TRBJ1-1; CDR3: CASSLVGGVSSEAFF; DNA: TGCGCCAGCAGCTTGGTCGGGGGTGTCAGTTCTGAAGCTTTCTTT
size: NA; V: TRBV19; D: NA; J: TRBJ2-2; CDR3: CATLPQNPNTGELFF; DNA: TGTGCCACCTTGCCACAGAACCCGAACACCGGGGAGCTGTTTTTT
size: NA; V: TRBV6-1; D: NA; J: TRBJ2-3; CDR3: CASSHQRESTDTQYF; DNA: TGTGCCAGCAGTCATCAACGGGAGAGCACAGATACGCAGTATTTT
size: NA; V: TRBV29-1; D: NA; J: TRBJ2-1; CDR3: CSVKAYGDNEQFF; DNA: TGCAGCGTTAAAGCCTACGGCGACAATGAGCAGTTCTTC
size: NA; V: TRBV4-3; D: NA; J: TRBJ2-7; CDR3: CASSQDESGEQYF; DNA: TGCGCCAGCAGCCAAGATGAAAGCGGCGAGCAGTACTTC
size: NA; V: TRBV2; D: NA; J: TRBJ2-3; CDR3: CASIQGTDTQYF; DNA: TGTGCCAGTATACAGGGCACAGATACGCAGTATTTT
size: few; V: TRBV27; D: TRBD1; J: TRBJ2-3; CDR3: CASSYRGVDTQYF; DNA: TGTGCCAGCAGTTACAGGGGGGTAGATACGCAGTATTTT
size: NA; V: TRBV11-3; D: TRBD2; J: TRBJ2-1; CDR3: CASSWGGIELNEQFF; DNA: TGTGCCAGCAGCTGGGGGGGGATTGAACTGAATGAGCAGTTCTTC
size: once; V: TRBV11-2; D: NA; J: TRBJ1-1; CDR3: CASSLGMGGPTEAFF; DNA: TGTGCCAGCAGCTTGGGGATGGGAGGGCCAACTGAAGCTTTCTTT
size: NA; V: TRBV19; D: TRBD1; J: TRBJ2-7; CDR3: CASSGGTGGYEQYF; DNA: TGTGCCAGTAGTGGAGGGACAGGGGGCTACGAGCAGTACTTC
size: NA; V: TRBV7-2; D: NA; J: TRBJ2-7; CDR3: CASSPSSYEQYF; DNA: TGTGCCAGCAGCCCCAGCTCCTACGAGCAGTACTTC
size: NA; V: TRBV7-3; D: NA; J: TRBJ2-5; CDR3: CASSYSGGIQETQYF; DNA: TGTGCCAGCAGCTACTCTGGGGGGATCCAAGAGACCCAGTACTTC
size: NA; V: TRBV6-1; D: NA; J: TRBJ2-7; CDR3: CASSEMAVAAYEQYF; DNA: TGTGCCAGCAGTGAAATGGCGGTTGCAGCCTACGAGCAGTACTTC
size: NA; V: TRBV10-2; D: NA; J: TRBJ2-2; CDR3: CASSEIPDPNTGELFF; DNA: TGCGCCAGCAGTGAGATCCCAGATCCCAACACCGGGGAGCTGTTTTTT
size: NA; V: TRBV6-5; D: TRBD2; J: TRBJ2-1; CDR3: CASSYGGGEFEQFF; DNA: TGTGCCAGCAGTTACGGCGGGGGGGAATTTGAGCAGTTCTTC
size: NA; V: TRBV7-2; D: TRBD2; J: TRBJ2-7; CDR3: CASSLSSGTYEQYF; DNA: TGTGCCAGCAGCTTGAGTAGCGGGACCTACGAGCAGTACTTC
size: NA; V: TRBV28; D: TRBD1; J: TRBJ2-7; CDR3: CASSKGGQGHEQYF; DNA: TGTGCCAGCAGTAAGGGGGGACAGGGCCACGAGCAGTACTTC
size: few; V: TRBV9; D: NA; J: TRBJ2-5; CDR3: CASTTDLVGQQETQYF; DNA: TGTGCCAGCACCACGGATCTAGTTGGACAGCAAGAGACCCAGTACTTC
size: NA; V: TRBV19; D: NA; J: TRBJ2-1; CDR3: CASSPGDSGDNEQFF; DNA: TGTGCCAGTAGCCCCGGAGATAGCGGCGACAATGAGCAGTTCTTC
size: NA; V: TRBV28; D: NA; J: TRBJ2-5; CDR3: CASGSYRGGETQYF; DNA: TGTGCCAGCGGATCATACAGGGGAGGAGAGACCCAGTACTTC
size: NA; V: TRBV7-2; D: NA; J: TRBJ2-2; CDR3: CASSRPTDGELFF; DNA: TGTGCCAGCAGCCGGCCGACAGACGGGGAGCTGTTTTTT
size: NA; V: TRBV6-6; D: NA; J: TRBJ1-2; CDR3: CASSPRTYGGYTF; DNA: TGTGCCAGCAGTCCGCGGACTTATGGGGGCTACACCTTC
size: NA; V: TRBV7-9; D: TRBD1; J: TRBJ1-3; CDR3: CASSLAPYFMDRAQNTIYF; DNA: TGTGCCAGCAGCTTAGCGCCGTACTTCATGGACAGGGCCCAAAACACCATATATTTT
size: NA; V: TRBV18; D: NA; J: TRBJ2-2; CDR3: CASSPVPTGSGGELFF; DNA: TGTGCCAGCTCACCAGTTCCAACCGGGAGCGGCGGGGAGCTGTTTTTT
size: NA; V: TRBV27; D: NA; J: TRBJ2-7; CDR3: CASSMEGFYEQYF; DNA: TGTGCCAGTTCCATGGAGGGATTCTACGAGCAGTACTTC
size: NA; V: TRBV5-1; D: NA; J: TRBJ2-5; CDR3: CASSLSGGVSLETQYF; DNA: TGCGCCAGCAGCCTATCTGGGGGCGTCTCGTTGGAGACCCAGTACTTC
size: NA; V: TRBV25-1; D: TRBD1; J: TRBJ1-4; CDR3: CASSEPGQRGKLFF; DNA: TGTGCCAGCAGTGAACCGGGACAGCGGGGGAAACTGTTTTTT
size: NA; V: TRBV7-8; D: NA; J: TRBJ2-4; CDR3: CASSPRAGIKNIQYF; DNA: TGTGCCAGCAGCCCGAGGGCAGGAATCAAAAACATTCAGTACTTC
size: NA; V: TRBV9; D: TRBD1; J: TRBJ1-5; CDR3: CASSEGAAQPQHF; DNA: TGTGCCAGCAGCGAGGGGGCTGCTCAGCCCCAGCATTTT
size: NA; V: TRBV7-3; D: TRBD2; J: TRBJ2-1; CDR3: CASSPTTSGVFNSYNEQFF; DNA: TGTGCCAGCAGCCCCACAACTAGCGGGGTATTCAACTCCTACAATGAGCAGTTCTTC
size: NA; V: TRBV11-1; D: NA; J: TRBJ2-5; CDR3: CASSSGPYQETQYF; DNA: TGTGCCAGCAGCTCCGGACCTTACCAAGAGACCCAGTACTTC